This T cell receptor (beta chain) was identified in a study of shared clonotypes between healthy human individuals. Assay: immunoSEQ multiplex PCR; the TCRdb copy retains only in-frame clones and omits some. Among 600,000 to 750,000 clones listed, approximately 75% were seen once. V shed 0 bases and J shed 5 bases, with 13 bases lying between them. CDR1 MDHEN and CDR2 SYDVKM come from the germline V gene. The CDR3 runs to 15 residues. The sequence was obtained from a woman aged 30 to 39 in good health. The specimen sequenced was memory CD4+ T cells sorted from blood. The subset here: CD45RA-negative fraction. The chain uses TRBV28 and TRBJ2-5; D is possibly TRBD2 (7 bases). The CDR3 region has the DNA TGTGCCAGCAGTTTATGGGGAGGGGGAGACGAGACCCAGTACTTC. Residues: CASSLWGGGDETQYF.